This is a list of T cell receptor beta chains from one sample in a study of CD8+ T cells in alopecia areata. Sequencing was performed with immunoSEQ multiplex PCR; in TCRdb, only in-frame clones are kept and a portion is missing. Here the sample spans around 70,000 clones, approximately 29% being singletons. The sample in question was CD8+ T cells sorted from blood, obtained at week 4, from a patient treated with tofacitinib. These receptors came from a human donor with alopecia areata. Each CDR3 is given with its conserved first and last residue. A D gene is named only where the DNA matches it firmly. Not all rows give a size; the values are once, few, many and, for expanded clones, a class.

>TRBD1|.|TRBJ2-7|TRBV20-1
CSANRGWEQYF
TGCAGTGCTAACAGGGGTTGGGAGCAGTACTTC
>TRBD2|few|TRBJ2-7|TRBV7-9
CASSLTSGSYEQYF
TGTGCCAGCAGCTTAACTAGCGGGAGCTACGAGCAGTACTTC
>.|.|TRBJ1-1|TRBV27
CASSRGASGTEAFF
TGTGCCAGCAGTCGAGGGGCTTCGGGGACTGAAGCTTTCTTT
>.|few|TRBJ2-7|TRBV9
CASSVGSSSYEQYF
TGTGCCAGCAGCGTAGGTAGCTCCAGCTACGAGCAGTACTTC
>TRBD2|.|TRBJ2-3|TRBV10-3
CAISESRLAGRPDTQYF
TGTGCCATCAGTGAGTCCAGACTAGCGGGACGACCAGATACGCAGTATTTT
>TRBD1|.|TRBJ2-2|TRBV11-2
CASNRTGWTGELFF
TGTGCCAGCAACAGGACAGGGTGGACCGGGGAGCTGTTTTTT
>.|.|TRBJ1-2|TRBV7-9
CASSLKTVGGYTF
TGTGCCAGCAGCCTAAAAACCGTTGGGGGCTACACCTTC
>.|.|TRBJ2-5|TRBV13
CASSLGTRSISETQYF
TGTGCCAGCAGCTTAGGGACTAGATCAATCTCGGAGACCCAGTACTTC
>TRBD1|few|TRBJ2-5|TRBV7-2
CASSLVRGREETQYF
TGTGCCAGCAGCTTAGTGAGGGGGCGCGAGGAGACCCAGTACTTC
>.|few|TRBJ1-5|TRBV6-1
CAGGFQPQHF
TGTGCCGGAGGGTTTCAGCCCCAGCATTTT
>TRBD1|.|TRBJ1-2|TRBV29-1
CSVPDRENYGYTF
TGCAGCGTGCCAGACAGGGAGAACTATGGCTACACCTTC
>.|few|TRBJ2-7|TRBV5-6
CASSLRPAVSYEQYF
TGTGCCAGCAGCCTGCGCCCTGCCGTCTCCTACGAGCAGTACTTC
>.|.|TRBJ2-3|TRBV7-9
CASSLALPGVPQYF
TGTGCCAGCAGCTTAGCGCTCCCTGGGGTGCCGCAGTATTTT
>.|few|TRBJ2-7|TRBV29-1
CSVEDRGKSYEQYF
TGCAGCGTTGAAGACCGGGGCAAGTCCTACGAGCAGTACTTC
>.|.|TRBJ1-1|TRBV30
CAWSDGANTEAFF
TGTGCCTGGAGTGACGGGGCGAACACTGAAGCTTTCTTT
>.|.|TRBJ2-7|TRBV29-1
CSVEAGTPYEQYF
TGCAGCGTTGAAGCTGGGACCCCCTACGAGCAGTACTTC
>.|few|TRBJ2-5|TRBV5-1
CASSLVERSYQETQYF
TGCGCCAGCAGCTTGGTAGAGCGGAGCTACCAAGAGACCCAGTACTTC
>.|few|TRBJ2-7|TRBV7-9
CASSGTDSGVEQYF
TGTGCCAGCAGCGGGACGGATAGTGGGGTCGAGCAGTACTTC
>.|few|TRBJ1-1|TRBV30
CATRDGGHTEAFF
TGTGCAACTAGGGACGGAGGACACACTGAAGCTTTCTTT
>.|.|TRBJ2-7|TRBV7-8
CASSLGLGAYEQYF
TGTGCCAGCAGCTTAGGTCTAGGAGCCTACGAGCAGTACTTC
>.|.|TRBJ2-7|TRBV9
CASSEAPSYEQYF
TGTGCCAGCAGCGAGGCCCCCTCCTACGAGCAGTACTTC
>TRBD1|once|TRBJ2-1|TRBV7-7
CASSLAAGGAYNEQFF
TGTGCTAGCAGCTTAGCCGCAGGGGGTGCCTACAATGAGCAGTTCTTC
>.|.|TRBJ2-7|TRBV5-4
CASSLATGTYEQYF
TGTGCCAGCAGCTTGGCGACGGGGACCTACGAGCAGTACTTC
>.|.|TRBJ2-3|TRBV30
CAWSGWTADTQYF
TGTGCCTGGAGTGGGTGGACGGCCGATACGCAGTATTTT
>.|once|TRBJ1-1|TRBV6-1
CASSPWGQPNTEAFF
TGTGCCAGCAGCCCTTGGGGACAACCGAACACTGAAGCTTTCTTT
>TRBD2|few|TRBJ2-5|TRBV27
CASSINHGLAEETQYF
TGTGCCAGCAGTATCAACCACGGACTAGCAGAGGAGACCCAGTACTTC
>TRBD2|.|TRBJ2-1|TRBV9
CASSVASGVINEQFF
TGTGCCAGCAGCGTGGCGAGCGGGGTGATCAATGAGCAGTTCTTC
>.|.|TRBJ2-7|TRBV29-1
CSVRRAGEQYF
TGCAGCGTACGGAGGGCGGGCGAGCAGTACTTC
>.|.|TRBJ1-2|TRBV27
CASSPTSDSGYTF
TGTGCCAGCAGCCCCACCTCCGATTCTGGCTACACCTTC
>TRBD2|few|TRBJ2-7|TRBV2
CASSELASGTYEQYF
TGTGCCAGCAGTGAACTGGCTAGCGGGACCTACGAGCAGTACTTC
>.|few|TRBJ2-7|TRBV29-1
CSVEETGHGAEQYF
TGCAGCGTTGAAGAGACGGGCCATGGGGCCGAGCAGTACTTC
>.|few|TRBJ2-5|TRBV2
CASLYSFQETQYF
TGTGCCAGCCTATACAGCTTCCAAGAGACCCAGTACTTC
>.|.|TRBJ2-7|TRBV27
CASSIGLQSYEQYF
TGTGCCAGCAGTATTGGGCTCCAATCCTACGAGCAGTACTTC
>.|few|TRBJ2-1|TRBV11-2
CASQTGPSSYNEQFF
TGTGCCAGCCAGACAGGCCCTAGCTCCTACAATGAGCAGTTCTTC
>.|few|TRBJ2-7|TRBV29-1
CSVETSEGKQSYEQYF
TGCAGCGTTGAAACAAGCGAGGGAAAACAATCCTACGAGCAGTACTTC
>.|few|TRBJ2-3|TRBV25-1
CASSDWYSTDTQYF
TGTGCCAGCAGTGATTGGTATAGCACAGATACGCAGTATTTT
>TRBD1|.|TRBJ1-2|TRBV2
CASRSRQGNNGYTF
TGTGCCAGCAGATCTCGACAGGGTAACAATGGCTACACCTTC